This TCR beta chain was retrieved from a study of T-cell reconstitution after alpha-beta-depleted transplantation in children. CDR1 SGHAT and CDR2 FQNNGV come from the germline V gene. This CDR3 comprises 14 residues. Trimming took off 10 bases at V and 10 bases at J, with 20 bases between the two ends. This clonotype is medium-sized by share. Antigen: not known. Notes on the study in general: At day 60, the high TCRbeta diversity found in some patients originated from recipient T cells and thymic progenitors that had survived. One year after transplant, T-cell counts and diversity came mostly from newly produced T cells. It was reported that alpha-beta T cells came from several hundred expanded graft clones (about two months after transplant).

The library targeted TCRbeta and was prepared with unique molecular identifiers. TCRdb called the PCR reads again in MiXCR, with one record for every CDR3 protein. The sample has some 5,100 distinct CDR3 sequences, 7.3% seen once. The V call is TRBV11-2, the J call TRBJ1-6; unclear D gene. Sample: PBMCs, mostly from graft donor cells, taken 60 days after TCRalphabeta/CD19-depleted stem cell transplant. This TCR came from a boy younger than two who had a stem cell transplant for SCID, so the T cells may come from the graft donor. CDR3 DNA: TGTGCCACCTCAAGAGGTGGGTCCGGATCACCCCTCCACTTT. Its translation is CATSRGGSGSPLHF.